This record looks at one T cell receptor beta chain sequence and its context. The antigen this receptor binds is unknown. No per-base quality is available; no much larger clone lies one base away. The roughly 39 donors, aged 6 to 90 years, were systemically healthy Caucasian individuals from Russia. Approximately 9.7 milliliters of peripheral blood were drawn from each donor into EDTA-treated Vacutainer tubes. Ficoll-Paque density-gradient centrifugation was used to isolate PBMCs, with at least 7 million per sample. Total RNA, at least 5 micrograms per sample, was extracted from PBMCs with Trizol reagent. For every donor, flow cytometry on a PBMC aliquot measured the percentage of naive CD45RAhigh/CD27high T cells. The data derive from a study of blood T cells in healthy people across ages (dated by TCRdb to the mid-2010s). Broadly, across the study: In model experiments, roughly one uniquely barcoded TCR beta cDNA molecule per two T cells was captured by template switching. To track age-related changes in TCR beta repertoire diversity, the study relied on deep sequencing normalized with unique cDNA molecular identifiers. The donors were split into four age groups: young (average 16 years), middle-aged (around 37), aged (more than 60) and long-lived (about 74). Donors of different ages were randomly distributed across sequencing lanes to avoid experimental bias. Two additional independent replicas of 1 million unique cDNA reads from the same blood draw were analyzed for two donors (one aged 18 to 30 and one aged 80 or older). Results the study describes overall, beyond this receptor: Because the CMV infection status of the donors was unknown, age-related changes in expanded clonotypes may potentially have been confounded. The percentage of naive T cells measured by flow cytometry correlated strongly with observed TCR beta diversity. Because profiling used bulk unsorted PBMCs, naive and antigen-experienced compartments could not be compared conclusively. Estimates of total diversity based on one million sequenced T cells were regarded as lower bounds and as underestimates. Observed TCR beta diversity per million T cells fell roughly linearly with age, and a significant reduction was already apparent by age around 40. Compared with the aged group, the long-lived group had more naive CD4+ T cells, fewer expanded clones and increased TCR diversity, suggesting age selection.

The library was produced with 5' RACE. TCRdb shows the sequencer as Illumina HiSeq 2500. A second PCR of about 7 to 12 cycles was performed with a sample-barcoded 5' primer and a J-beta primer mix. A template-switch 5' adaptor carrying 12 random nucleotides introduced a unique molecular identifier onto each TCR beta cDNA molecule. At least 3 million CDR3-containing paired-end reads were obtained from each sample. The Mint cDNA synthesis kit, primed by a TRBC-specific oligonucleotide, was used to synthesize first-strand cDNA from all RNA. After uracil-DNA glycosylase treatment, a first 18-cycle PCR used universal primers M1SS and BC2_uni_R on all cDNA. Under the source paper's analysis protocol: Each sample was normalized by randomly selecting 1 million high-quality reads, each carrying a distinct molecular identifier. Instead of being binned into consensus sequences, reads that shared molecular identifiers were thrown out. MiTCR, set to a Q25 quality threshold and the strictest error-elimination algorithm, was used for CDR3 identification, clonotype clustering and error correction. A nonparametric unseen species model using Euler transformation provided a lower-bound estimate of total TCR beta diversity. TCRdb reanalyzed the raw reads on its own, using fastp at Q25 for trimming and MiXCR for clone calling, and kept in-frame beta chains. Entries are consolidated by CDR3 protein sequence, retaining the most common genes and DNA. The V and J calls and clone size come from TCRdb's table, not from the authors' own analysis. This sample holds about 680,000 distinct CDR3 sequences; approximately 49% were observed only once. 30% to 35% of the sample is held by the ten biggest clonotypes.

V ends up 3 bases short and J 0 bases short, with an unmatched junction base count of 5. Its CDR3 holds 16 amino acids, cysteine through phenylalanine. The entry retains the CDR3 DNA only, 48 bases that are in frame from base 1. CDR1 and CDR2 were assigned from the germline V gene as KGHDR and SFDVKD. This sequence uses TRBV24-1 and TRBJ2-7; TRBD1 matches 9 bases in the middle. Sequencing input: blood. The clonotype originates from a woman between 55 and 75 years old in good health. The DNA sequence is TGTGCCACCAGTGATCCGACAGGGGGGAGCTCCTACGAGCAGTACTTC. The translation is CATSDPTGGSSYEQYF.